These T cell receptor beta chains were read from a single sample in a study of T cells in Graves' hyperthyroidism and ophthalmopathy. TCRdb processed the multiplex PCR reads anew with MiXCR; each CDR3 protein has one entry. In the table there are over 250,000 distinct CDR3 sequences, approximately 26% of which are singletons. Sequences were obtained from blood. Receptors originate from a man aged 35 to 55 with Graves' hyperthyroidism that later progressed to Graves' ophthalmopathy. CDR3s include the opening cysteine and the closing phenylalanine or tryptophan. The D gene is left open where the match is weak. Size is omitted from some rows. Given values are once, few, many or a class for expanded clones.

>.|TRBJ1-1|TRBV4-1|.
TGCGCCAGCAGCCAGCGGGAGGGGATGAACACTGAAGCTTTCTTT
CASSQREGMNTEAFF
>TRBD2|TRBJ2-7|TRBV28|.
TGTGCCAGCAGTTCCCCGGGACTAGCGGGAGTAGGCGAGCAGTACTTC
CASSSPGLAGVGEQYF
>.|TRBJ2-7|TRBV2|many
TGTGCCAGCAGTGAAGGCCTAATGAGGGGTGGCGAGCAGTACTTC
CASSEGLMRGGEQYF
>.|TRBJ1-5|TRBV6-2/TRBV6-3|.
TGTGCCAGCAGCGAGGGTCAAATCGGCAATCAGCCCCAGCATTTT
CASSEGQIGNQPQHF
>.|TRBJ2-5|TRBV20-1|many
TGCAGTGCCACCCATTCTAGGGGGACTGAGACCCAGTACTTC
CSATHSRGTETQYF
>.|TRBJ2-3|TRBV7-8|many
TGTGCCAGCAGCTTAGTGGAGCAGTACCCGTCAAAGGGATCGCAGTATTTT
CASSLVEQYPSKGSQYF
>.|TRBJ1-1|TRBV12-3/TRBV12-4|.
TGTGCCAGCAGTGCTCAAGAGAACACTGAAGCTTTCTTT
CASSAQENTEAFF
>.|TRBJ1-5|TRBV20-1|many
TGCAGTGCTAGAGGGGCGCTTAGTGGTCAGCCCCAGCATTTT
CSARGALSGQPQHF
>.|TRBJ1-2|TRBV20-1|many
TGCAGTGCTGGTACCAACTATGGCTACACCTTC
CSAGTNYGYTF
>TRBD1|TRBJ1-1|TRBV27|.
TGTGCCAGCAGTTCCCGGGACAGGGGGGTTATGAACACTGAAGCTTTCTTT
CASSSRDRGVMNTEAFF
>.|TRBJ1-1|TRBV6-2/TRBV6-3|few
TGTGCCAGCAGTTACTCGGCAACCATGAACACTGAAGCTTTCTTT
CASSYSATMNTEAFF
>.|TRBJ1-1|TRBV6-1|many
TGTGCCAGCAGGGCAGGGAGGAACACTGAAGCTTTCTTT
CASRAGRNTEAFF
>.|TRBJ1-2|TRBV29-1|many
TGCAGCGTTGTATGGGGCTATGGCTACACCTTC
CSVVWGYGYTF
>TRBD1|TRBJ2-7|TRBV15|few
TGTGCCACCAGCTCTTTCAATAGACAGGGGGCGGGTGAGCAGTACTTC
CATSSFNRQGAGEQYF
>TRBD2|TRBJ2-3|TRBV30|many
TGTGCCCGTAGTGAAGCGGGAGTAAGGACAGATACGCAGTATTTT
CARSEAGVRTDTQYF
>TRBD2|TRBJ2-1|TRBV20-1|many
TGCAGTGCTAGAGTGGGGACTAGTAGTTACAATGAGCAGTTCTTC
CSARVGTSSYNEQFF
>.|TRBJ1-5|TRBV24-1|.
TGTGCCACCAGTGACAGGAGTTTTAAGAGATTTCATTTT
CATSDRSFKRFHF